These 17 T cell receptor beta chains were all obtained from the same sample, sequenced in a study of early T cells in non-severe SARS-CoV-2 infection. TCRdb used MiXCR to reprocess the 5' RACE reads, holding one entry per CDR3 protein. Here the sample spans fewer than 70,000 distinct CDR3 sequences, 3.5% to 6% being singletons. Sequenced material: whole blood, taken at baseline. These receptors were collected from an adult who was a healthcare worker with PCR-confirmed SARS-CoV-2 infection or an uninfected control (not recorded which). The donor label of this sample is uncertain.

The CDR3 loop reads CASSLGPTGSSYEQYF. CDR3 in DNA: TGCGCCAGCAGCCTAGGACCGACAGGGAGCTCCTACGAGCAGTACTTC. This chain links TRBV5-1 with TRBJ2-7; 7 positions match TRBD1. Germline V CDR1 and CDR2: SGHRS, YFSETQ. CDR3 size: 16 residues. The trim removed 4 bases at V and 0 bases at J, leaving 10 bases unmatched.

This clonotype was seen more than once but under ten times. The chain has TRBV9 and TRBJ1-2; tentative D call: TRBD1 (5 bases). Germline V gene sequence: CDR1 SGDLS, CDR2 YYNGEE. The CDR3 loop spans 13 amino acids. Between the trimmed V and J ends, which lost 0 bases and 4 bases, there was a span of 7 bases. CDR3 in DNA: TGTGCCAGCAGCGTAGAAGGGGTCTATGGCTACACCTTC. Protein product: CASSVEGVYGYTF.

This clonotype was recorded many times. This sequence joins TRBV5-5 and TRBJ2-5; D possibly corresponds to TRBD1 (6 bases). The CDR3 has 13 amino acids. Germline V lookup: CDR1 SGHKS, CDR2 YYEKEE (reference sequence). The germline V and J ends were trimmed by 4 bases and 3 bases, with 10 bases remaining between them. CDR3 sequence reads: CASSPTGEETQYF. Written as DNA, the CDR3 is TGTGCCAGCAGCCCGACAGGCGAAGAGACCCAGTACTTC. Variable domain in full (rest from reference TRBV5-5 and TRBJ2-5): DAGVTQSPTHLIKTRGQQVTLRCSPISGHKSVSWYQQVLGQGPQFIFQYYEKEERGRGNFPDRFSARQFPNYSSELNVNALLLGDSALYLCASSPTGEETQYFGPGTRLLVL.

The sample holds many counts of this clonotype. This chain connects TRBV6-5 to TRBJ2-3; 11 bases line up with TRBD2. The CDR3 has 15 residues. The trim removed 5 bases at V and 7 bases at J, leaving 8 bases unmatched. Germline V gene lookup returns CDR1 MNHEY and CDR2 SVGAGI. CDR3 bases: TGTGCCAGCAGTACTAGCGGGGGTTCAATGAATACGCAGTATTTT. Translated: CASSTSGGSMNTQYF.

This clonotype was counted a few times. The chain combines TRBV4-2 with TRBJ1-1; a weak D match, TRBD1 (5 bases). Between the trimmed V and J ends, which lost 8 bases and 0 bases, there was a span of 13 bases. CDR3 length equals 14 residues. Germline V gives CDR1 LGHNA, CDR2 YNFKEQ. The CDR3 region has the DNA TGTGCCAGCGCGGGGGTCAACTTGAACACTGAAGCTTTCTTT. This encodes CASAGVNLNTEAFF.

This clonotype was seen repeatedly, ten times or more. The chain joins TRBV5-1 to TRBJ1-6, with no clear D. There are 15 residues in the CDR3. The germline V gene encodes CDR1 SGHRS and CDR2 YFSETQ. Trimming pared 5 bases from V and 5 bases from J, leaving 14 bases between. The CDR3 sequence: CASSSSRPDNSPLHF. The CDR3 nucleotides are TGCGCCAGCAGTTCTTCTCGTCCCGATAATTCACCCCTCCACTTT.

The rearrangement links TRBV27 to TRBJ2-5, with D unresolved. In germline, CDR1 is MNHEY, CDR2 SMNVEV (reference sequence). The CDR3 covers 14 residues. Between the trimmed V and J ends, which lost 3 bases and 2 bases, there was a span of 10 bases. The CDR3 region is CASSLGWGQETQYF. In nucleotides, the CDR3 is TGTGCCAGCAGTTTGGGCTGGGGTCAAGAGACCCAGTACTTC.

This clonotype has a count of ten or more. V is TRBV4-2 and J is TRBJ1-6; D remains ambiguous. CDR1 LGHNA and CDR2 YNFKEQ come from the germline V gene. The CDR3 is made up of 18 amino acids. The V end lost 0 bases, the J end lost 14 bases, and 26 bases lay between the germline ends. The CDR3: CASSQDPPSRQRVRTLHF. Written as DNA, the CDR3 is TGTGCCAGCAGCCAAGATCCCCCATCGAGGCAGAGGGTCAGGACCCTCCACTTT.

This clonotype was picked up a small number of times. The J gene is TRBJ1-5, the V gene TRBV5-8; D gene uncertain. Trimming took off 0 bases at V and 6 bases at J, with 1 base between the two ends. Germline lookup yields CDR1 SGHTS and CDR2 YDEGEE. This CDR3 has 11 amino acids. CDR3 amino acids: CASSLVQPQHF. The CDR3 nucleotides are TGTGCCAGCAGCTTGGTTCAGCCCCAGCATTTT.

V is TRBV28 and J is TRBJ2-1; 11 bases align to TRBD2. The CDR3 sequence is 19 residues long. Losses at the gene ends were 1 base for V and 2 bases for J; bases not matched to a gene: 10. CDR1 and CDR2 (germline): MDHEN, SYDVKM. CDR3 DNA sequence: TGTGCCAGCAGTTTATTGGCCCCTCTAGCGGGGGGCCCCTACAATGAGCAGTTCTTC. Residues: CASSLLAPLAGGPYNEQFF.

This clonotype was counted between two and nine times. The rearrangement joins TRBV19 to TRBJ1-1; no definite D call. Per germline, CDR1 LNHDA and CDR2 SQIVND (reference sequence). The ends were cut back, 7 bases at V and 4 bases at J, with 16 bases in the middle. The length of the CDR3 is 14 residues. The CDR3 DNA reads TGTGCCAGTACCCCGGCCCGAGGGAGCACTGAAGCTTTCTTT. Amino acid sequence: CASTPARGSTEAFF. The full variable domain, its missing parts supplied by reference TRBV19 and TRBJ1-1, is DGGITQSPKYLFRKEGQNVTLSCEQNLNHDAMYWYRQDPGQGLRLIYYSQIVNDFQKGDIAEGYSVSREKKESFPLTVTSAQKNPTAFYLCASTPARGSTEAFFGQGTRLTVV.

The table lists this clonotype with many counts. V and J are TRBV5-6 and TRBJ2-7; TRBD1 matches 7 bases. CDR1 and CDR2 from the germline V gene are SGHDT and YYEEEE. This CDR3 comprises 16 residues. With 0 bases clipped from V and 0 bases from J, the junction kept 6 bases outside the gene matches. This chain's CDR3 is CASSLGRTGASYEQYF. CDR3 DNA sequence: TGTGCCAGCAGCTTGGGCAGAACAGGGGCCTCCTACGAGCAGTACTTC. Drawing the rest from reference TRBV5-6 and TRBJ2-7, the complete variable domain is DAGVTQSPTHLIKTRGQQVTLRCSPKSGHDTVSWYQQALGQGPQFIFQYYEEEERQRGNFPDRFSGHQFPNYSSELNVNALLLGDSALYLCASSLGRTGASYEQYFGPGTRLTVT.

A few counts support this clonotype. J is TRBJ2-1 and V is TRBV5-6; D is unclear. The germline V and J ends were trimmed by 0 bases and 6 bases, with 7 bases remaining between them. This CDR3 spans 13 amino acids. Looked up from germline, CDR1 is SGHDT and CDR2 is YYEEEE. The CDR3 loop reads CASSLGTVNEQFF. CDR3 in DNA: TGTGCCAGCAGCTTGGGTACAGTCAATGAGCAGTTCTTC.

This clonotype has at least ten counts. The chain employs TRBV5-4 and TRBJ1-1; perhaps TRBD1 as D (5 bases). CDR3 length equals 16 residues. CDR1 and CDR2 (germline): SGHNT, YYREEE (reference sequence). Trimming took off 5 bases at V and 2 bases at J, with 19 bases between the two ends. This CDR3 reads CASSWGRGLANTEAFF. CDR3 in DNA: TGTGCCAGCAGTTGGGGGAGGGGACTCGCTAACACTGAAGCTTTCTTT.

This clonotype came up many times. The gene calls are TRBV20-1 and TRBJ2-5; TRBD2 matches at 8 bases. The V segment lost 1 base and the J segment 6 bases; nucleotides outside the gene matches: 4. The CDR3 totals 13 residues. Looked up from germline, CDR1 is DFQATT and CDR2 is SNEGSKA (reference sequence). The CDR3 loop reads CSARVAGGQTQYF. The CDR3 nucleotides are TGCAGTGCTAGAGTTGCGGGGGGACAGACCCAGTACTTC.

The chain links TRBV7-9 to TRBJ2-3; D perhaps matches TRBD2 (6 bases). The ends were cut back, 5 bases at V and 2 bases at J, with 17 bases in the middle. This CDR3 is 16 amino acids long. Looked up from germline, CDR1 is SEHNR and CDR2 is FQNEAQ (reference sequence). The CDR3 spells CASSNLGLLTTDTQYF. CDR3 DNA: TGTGCCAGCAGCAACCTGGGACTTCTCACCACAGATACGCAGTATTTT.

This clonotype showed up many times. DNA for the CDR3: TGCAGCGTTGAAGGGGGTACTAGCCGCCGCACAGATACGCAGTATTTT. Protein sequence: CSVEGGTSRRTDTQYF. The genes are TRBV29-1 and TRBJ2-3, with a possible D match to TRBD2 (6 bases). The CDR3 extends over 16 amino acids. Trimming removed 1 base at V and 1 base at J, with 15 bases between. Looked up from germline, CDR1 is SQVTM and CDR2 is ANQGSEA.